This T cell receptor (beta chain) was sequenced for a study of CD8+ T cells in alopecia areata. It was cDNA, reverse transcribed from extracted RNA, that served as the sequencing template. TCRdb keeps only in-frame clones here, not all; method: immunoSEQ multiplex PCR. The sample records fewer than 200,000 clones, approximately 52% being singletons. Findings and caveats of the study: Lesional scalp, especially alopecia totalis/universalis, showed higher clonality than normal scalp.

Treatment in this sample: oral pan-JAK inhibitor, 5-10 mg twice daily. In alopecia areata patients, both lesional scalp punch biopsies and peripheral blood were collected. CDR3 size: 14 residues. Between the trimmed V and J ends, which lost 4 bases and 10 bases, there was a span of 16 bases. The germline V gene has CDR1 LNHNV and CDR2 YYDKDF (reference sequence). This clone has just one count. Its antigen is unknown. Specimen: CD4+ T cells sorted from blood, collected between weeks 55 and 65, from a patient treated with tofacitinib. The rearrangement joins TRBV15 to TRBJ2-2; tentatively, D is TRBD1 or TRBD2 (5 bases each). This TCR was recovered from a human donor with alopecia areata. Here the CDR3 reads CATSKPSDGTELFF. CDR3 coding DNA: TGTGCCACCAGCAAACCATCCGACGGGACGGAGCTGTTTTTT.